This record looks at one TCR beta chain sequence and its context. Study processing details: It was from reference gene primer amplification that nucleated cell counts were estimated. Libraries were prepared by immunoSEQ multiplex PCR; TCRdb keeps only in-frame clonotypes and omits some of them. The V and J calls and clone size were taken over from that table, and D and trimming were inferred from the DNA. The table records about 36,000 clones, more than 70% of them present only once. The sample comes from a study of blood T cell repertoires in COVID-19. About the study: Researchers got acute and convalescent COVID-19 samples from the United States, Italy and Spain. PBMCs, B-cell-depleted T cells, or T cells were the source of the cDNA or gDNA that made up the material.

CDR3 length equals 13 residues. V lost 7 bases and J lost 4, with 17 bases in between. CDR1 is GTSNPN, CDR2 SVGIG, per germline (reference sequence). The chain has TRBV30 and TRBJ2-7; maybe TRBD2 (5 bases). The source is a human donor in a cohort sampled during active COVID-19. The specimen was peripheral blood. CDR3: CASPDWLDYEQYF. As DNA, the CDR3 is TGTGCCTCCCCGGACTGGCTCGATTACGAGCAGTACTTC. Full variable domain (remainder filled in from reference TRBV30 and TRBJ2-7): SQTIHQWPATLVQPVGSPLSLECTVEGTSNPNLYWYRQAAGRGLQLLFYSVGIGQISSEVPQNLSASRPQDRQFILSSKKLLLSDSGFYLCASPDWLDYEQYFGPGTRLTVT.